This T cell receptor (beta chain) stems from a study of blood T cell repertoires in COVID-19. Libraries were prepared by immunoSEQ multiplex PCR; TCRdb keeps only in-frame clonotypes and omits some of them. Altogether roughly 75,000 clones are present, around 74% being singletons, with the ten largest covering 2.5% to 3%. Germline V CDR1 and CDR2: MNHEY, SVGEGT. Trimming left V 6 bases short and J 4 bases short, with 16 bases between. This CDR3 is built from 15 residues. Specimen: peripheral blood. The sequence was obtained from a human donor with acute or convalescent COVID-19. The donor label of this sample is uncertain. The chain joins TRBV6-2 or TRBV6-3 to TRBJ1-5, with a possible D match to TRBD1 (6 bases). The CDR3 DNA sequence: TGTGCCAGCAGGTACCGGGACACGCCTAATCAGCCCCAGCATTTT. It encodes CASRYRDTPNQPQHF.